This T cell receptor beta chain comes out of a study of T cell repertoires in cytomegalovirus infection. Turning to the study itself: From public TCR beta signatures came an indication of both CMV infection and matching HLA type. Findings of the study overall: HLA-C-restricted CMV clonotypes gave the most frequent clonotype in two of eight donors.

Using its own MiXCR run on the reads, TCRdb lists one record per CDR3 protein. The table shows 700,000 to 950,000 distinct CDR3 sequences, with 30% to 35% occurring only once. In regard to this clonotype: Its antigen is not identified.

This sample comprised cultured CD8+ T cells from PBMCs, obtained from culture after CMV antigen stimulation. This receptor was identified in a human donor in good health (CMV status not recorded). Some clones in this sample may be carry-over from other donors' samples.

The CDR3 DNA reads TGTGCCAGCAGTGAATGGACCCCGAATGAGCAGTTCTTC. This gives the protein CASSEWTPNEQFF. The V gene is TRBV6-1, the J gene TRBJ2-1; D is undetermined. Germline V CDR1 and CDR2: MNHNS, SASEGT. The V gene lost 2 bases and the J gene lost 7 bases, with 9 bases spanning the gap. The CDR3 consists of 13 residues.